The clone carrying this T cell receptor beta chain has only one observation. The source of the sample is a study of cytomegalovirus exposure and HLA in healthy donors. PCR was performed using 60 Vbeta and 13 Jbeta primers. Measured with immunoSEQ multiplex PCR; TCRdb has only the in-frame clones, and not every one. Of some 63,000 clones in the sample, roughly four fifths were seen once. This TCR was recovered from a human donor in good health. The source material was PBMCs.

CDR3 DNA: TGTGCCTGGAGCGATACAGGTTTTCCCGGAAACACCATATATTTT. The encoded protein is CAWSDTGFPGNTIYF. The chain carries TRBV30 and TRBJ1-3, with a weak D call TRBD1 (5 bases). CDR1 and CDR2 from the germline V gene are GTSNPN and SVGIG (reference sequence). The CDR3 covers 15 residues. Trimming left V 3 bases short and J 4 bases short, with 16 bases between. Using reference TRBV30 and TRBJ1-3 for the parts outside the CDR3, the full variable domain is SQTIHQWPATLVQPVGSPLSLECTVEGTSNPNLYWYRQAAGRGLQLLFYSVGIGQISSEVPQNLSASRPQDRQFILSSKKLLLSDSGFYLCAWSDTGFPGNTIYFGEGSWLTVV.